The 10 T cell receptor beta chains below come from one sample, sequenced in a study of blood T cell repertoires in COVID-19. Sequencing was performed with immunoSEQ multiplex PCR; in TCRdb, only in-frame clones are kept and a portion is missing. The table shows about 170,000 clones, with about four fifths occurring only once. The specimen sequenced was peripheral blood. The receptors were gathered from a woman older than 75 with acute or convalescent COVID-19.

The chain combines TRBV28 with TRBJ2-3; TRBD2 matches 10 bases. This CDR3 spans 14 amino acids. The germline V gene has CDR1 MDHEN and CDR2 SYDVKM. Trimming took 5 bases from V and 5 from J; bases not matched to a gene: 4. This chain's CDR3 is CASSMSSGGDTQYF. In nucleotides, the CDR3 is TGTGCCAGCAGTATGTCTAGCGGGGGAGATACGCAGTATTTT.

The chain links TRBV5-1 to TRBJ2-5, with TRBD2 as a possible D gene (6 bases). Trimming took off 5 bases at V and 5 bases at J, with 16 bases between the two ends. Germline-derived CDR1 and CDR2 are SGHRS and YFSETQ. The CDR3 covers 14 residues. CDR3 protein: CASSSGGGVETQYF. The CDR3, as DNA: TGCGCCAGCAGTTCTGGGGGAGGTGTGGAGACCCAGTACTTC.

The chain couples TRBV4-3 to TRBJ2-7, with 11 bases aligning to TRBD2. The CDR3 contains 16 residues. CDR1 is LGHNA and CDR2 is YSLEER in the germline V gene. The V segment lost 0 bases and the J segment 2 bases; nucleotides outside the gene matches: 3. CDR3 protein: CASSQDLTSGTYEQYF. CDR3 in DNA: TGCGCCAGCAGCCAAGATTTGACTAGCGGGACCTACGAGCAGTACTTC.

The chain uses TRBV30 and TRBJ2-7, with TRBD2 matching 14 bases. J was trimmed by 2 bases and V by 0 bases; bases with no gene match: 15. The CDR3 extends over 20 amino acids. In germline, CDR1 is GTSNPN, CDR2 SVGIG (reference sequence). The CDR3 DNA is TGTGCCTGGAGTGTAGAGGGGCCGGGACTAGCGGGAGAAACCCCCTACGAGCAGTACTTC. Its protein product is CAWSVEGPGLAGETPYEQYF.

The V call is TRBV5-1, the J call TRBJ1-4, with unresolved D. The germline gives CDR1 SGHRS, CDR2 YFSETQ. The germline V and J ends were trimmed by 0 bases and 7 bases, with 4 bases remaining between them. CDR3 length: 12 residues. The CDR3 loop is CASSLAGEKLFF. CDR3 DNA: TGCGCCAGCAGCTTGGCGGGTGAAAAACTGTTTTTT.

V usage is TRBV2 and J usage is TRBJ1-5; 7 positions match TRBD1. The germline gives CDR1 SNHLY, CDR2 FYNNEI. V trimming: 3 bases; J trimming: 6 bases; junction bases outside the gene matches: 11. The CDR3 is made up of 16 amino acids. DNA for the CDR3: TGTGCCAGCAGTGAGGGCAGGGGGAGTGTTGGTCAGCCCCAGCATTTT. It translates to CASSEGRGSVGQPQHF.

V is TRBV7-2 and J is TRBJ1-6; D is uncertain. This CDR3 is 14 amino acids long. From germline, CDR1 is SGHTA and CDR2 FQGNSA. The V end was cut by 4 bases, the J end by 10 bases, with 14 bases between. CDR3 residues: CASSSTGRGSPLHF. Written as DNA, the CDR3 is TGTGCCAGCAGCTCTACGGGAAGAGGATCACCCCTCCACTTT.

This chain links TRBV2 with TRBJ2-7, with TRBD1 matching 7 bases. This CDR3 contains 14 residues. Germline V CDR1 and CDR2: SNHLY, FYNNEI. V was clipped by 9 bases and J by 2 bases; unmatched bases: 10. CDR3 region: CARNLQGPAYEQYF. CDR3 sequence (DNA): TGTGCCAGAAACTTACAGGGGCCGGCCTACGAGCAGTACTTC. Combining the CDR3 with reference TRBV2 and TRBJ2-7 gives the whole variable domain EPEVTQTPSHQVTQMGQEVILRCVPISNHLYFYWYRQILGQKVEFLVSFYNNEISEKSEIFDDQFSVERPDGSNFTLKIRSTKLEDSAMYFCARNLQGPAYEQYFGPGTRLTVT.

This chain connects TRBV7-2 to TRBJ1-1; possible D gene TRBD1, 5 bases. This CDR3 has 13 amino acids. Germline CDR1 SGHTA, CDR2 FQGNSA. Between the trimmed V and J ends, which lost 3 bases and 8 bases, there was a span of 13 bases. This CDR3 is CASSLHRPTEAFF. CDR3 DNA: TGTGCCAGCAGCTTGCACAGGCCTACCGAAGCTTTCTTT.

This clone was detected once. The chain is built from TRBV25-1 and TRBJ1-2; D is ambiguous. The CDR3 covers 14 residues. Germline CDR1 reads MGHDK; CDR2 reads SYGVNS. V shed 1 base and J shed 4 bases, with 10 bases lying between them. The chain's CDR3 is CASSELGGPYGYTF. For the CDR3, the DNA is TGTGCCAGCAGTGAATTAGGAGGCCCCTATGGCTACACCTTC.